This T cell receptor (beta chain) came from a study of OX40 agonist ivuxolimab in advanced cancers. For the wider study: The costimulatory receptor OX40 (CD134) was targeted by ivuxolimab, a fully human IgG2 agonistic monoclonal antibody. The dose-escalation cohort was roughly 83% male with a mean age of approximately 60 years, ranging from roughly 23 to 90. Intravenous ivuxolimab was administered to patients every 2 weeks at six dose levels: 0.01, 0.1, 0.3, 1.5, 3 and 10 mg/kg. Patients were allowed to have had prior anti-PD-1, anti-PD-L1 or anti-CTLA-4 therapy, and 40% of the dose-escalation patients had been treated with checkpoint inhibitors. Peripheral TCRbeta sequencing was intended to test whether TCR sequence diversity was altered and clonal T-cell expansion was caused by ivuxolimab. Partial responses occurred in three dose-escalation patients, of whom one had hepatocellular carcinoma and two had cutaneous melanoma. The monotherapy dose-escalation portion (N ≈ 52 patients) of the phase I ivuxolimab trial is reported in the paper. Among the roughly 54 dose-escalation patients, about 20 had hepatocellular carcinoma, 15 or so melanoma, 9 renal cell carcinoma and 9 head and neck cancer. What the work shows at the level of the full study, not this receptor alone: In partial responders in the 0.1-3.0 mg/kg groups, normalized peripheral clonal expansion was found to be among the lowest, especially among CD8+ T cells. At doses of 0.1 to 3.0 mg/kg, clonal expansion of both CD4+ and CD8+ blood T cells was observed from baseline to week 6. Antigen specificity was not determined for the clonally expanded peripheral T cells. After ivuxolimab, more expanded clones were found on average in CD8+ T cells than in CD4+ T cells. Low levels of normalized T-cell clonal expansion were also seen in some patients who did not respond.

Comment on this clone: What this receptor recognizes is not known. No qualities accompany the bases; no much larger clone lies one base away.

The trial excluded patients who had a history of autoimmune disease or were on systemic immunosuppression. Peripheral blood for TCR sequencing was drawn from every dose cohort at baseline, at cycle 4 day 1 and at cycle 7 day 1. The samples were drawn from a first-in-human, open-label, multicenter phase I dose-escalation trial of ivuxolimab. Adults with locally advanced or metastatic melanoma, renal cell, hepatocellular, or head and neck squamous cell carcinoma were enrolled in the trial. CD4+ and CD8+ T cells were sorted separately from peripheral blood before TCR sequencing. The CDR3 starts with the cysteine, ends with the phenylalanine, and has 22 residues. Only CDR3 DNA remains: 66 bases, in frame from the first base. For sequencing of the TCRbeta CDR3 region, genomic DNA was extracted from the sorted cells. The immunoSEQ Assay was used to sequence the TCRbeta CDR3 regions. TCRdb carries this immuneACCESS record with in-frame sequences only. Its versions omit some clonotypes, under half of them owing to an unresolved V gene in the studies checked, with the rest unexplained. For this sample the table gives roughly 77,000 clones, of which 84% were detected only once. Approximately 0.51% of the sample comes from the top ten.

The receptor was derived from an adult with an advanced solid tumor such as melanoma, head and neck, liver or kidney cancer. The sequence links TRBV12-2 to TRBJ1-3. TRBV12-2 corresponds to a pseudogene. The specimen comprised CD4+ or CD8+ T cells sorted from blood, sampled in a trial of the OX40 agonist ivuxolimab. The CDR3: CASRFLILNCPGPENSGNTIYF. Here is the DNA: TGTGCAAGTCGCTTTTTAATACTGAATTGTCCTGGTCCAGAGAACTCTGGAAACACCATATATTTT.